A single TCR beta chain is shown here with its context. The junction had 5 bases not matched to a gene; V was cut back by 8 bases and J by 8 bases. The CDR3 spans 12 residues. Germline-derived CDR1 and CDR2 are MDHEN and SYDVKM. The data were taken from a study of blood T cell repertoires in COVID-19. Study-level information: Italy, Spain and the United States were the sources of the convalescent and acute COVID-19 samples.

Clones were read by immunoSEQ multiplex PCR, and TCRdb kept only the in-frame ones, dropping some. This table holds roughly 150,000 clones, 80% found once. The source is a man in his 60s with acute or convalescent COVID-19. This chain connects TRBV28 to TRBJ1-2; TRBD1 matches at 10 bases. Sequences were obtained from peripheral blood. The DNA for the CDR3 is TGTGCCAGCGGGGACAGGGGAGGAGGCTACACCTTC. It specifies CASGDRGGGYTF.